This TCR beta chain stems from a study of Ad26.COV2.S vaccination and SARS-CoV-2 variants. As for the study in general: Donor was in the COV1001 Ad26.COV2.S trial arm.

The germline gives CDR1 MNHEY, CDR2 SMNVEV (reference sequence). V was pared by 6 bases and J by 2 bases, with 17 bases between. This CDR3 is 15 amino acids long. Treatment given: approximately 18 received Ad26.COV2.S at low or high dose, single or two shots; roughly five received placebo; per-sample allocation not given. Each sample was drawn 63 days after the first injection (of vaccine or placebo). The sample came from a Boston adult aged 18-55 years. Data came from immunoSEQ multiplex PCR; TCRdb stores just in-frame clones and leaves some out. Here the sample spans some 460,000 clones, 70% to 90% being singletons.

The source was peripheral blood, collected in a trial of Ad26.COV2.S vaccine versus placebo. This receptor was obtained from a person between 18 and 59 years old who received the Ad26.COV2.S COVID-19 vaccine or a placebo. This chain links TRBV27 with TRBJ2-7, with a possible D match to TRBD1 (6 bases). The CDR3 region has the DNA TGTGCCAGCAGCCGGGACACTCGACGGCCCTACGAGCAGTACTTC. This encodes CASSRDTRRPYEQYF.